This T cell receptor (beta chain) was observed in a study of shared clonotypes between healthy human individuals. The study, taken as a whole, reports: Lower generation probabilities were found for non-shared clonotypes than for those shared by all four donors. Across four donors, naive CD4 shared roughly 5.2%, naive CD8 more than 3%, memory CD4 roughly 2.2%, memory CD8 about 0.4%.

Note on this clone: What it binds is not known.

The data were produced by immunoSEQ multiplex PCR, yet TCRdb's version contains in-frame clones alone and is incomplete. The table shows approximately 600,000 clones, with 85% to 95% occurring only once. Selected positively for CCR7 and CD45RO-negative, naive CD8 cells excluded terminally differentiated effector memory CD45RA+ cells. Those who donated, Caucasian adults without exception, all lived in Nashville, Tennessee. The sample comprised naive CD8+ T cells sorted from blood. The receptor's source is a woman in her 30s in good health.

The CDR3: CSVNGFLANTEAFF. Here the CDR3 DNA reads TGCAGCGTTAATGGGTTCTTAGCAAACACTGAAGCTTTCTTT. V usage is TRBV29-1 and J usage is TRBJ1-1; D is ambiguous. Germline CDR1 and CDR2: SQVTM and ANQGSEA. V shed 5 bases and J shed 2 bases, with 15 bases lying between them. The CDR3 sequence is 14 residues long.